This TCR beta chain was identified during a study of OX40 agonist ivuxolimab in advanced cancers. Exclusion applied to patients with autoimmune disease history or systemic immunosuppression. The CDR3 spans 13 residues. Trimming pared 3 bases from V and 4 bases from J, leaving 9 bases between. CDR1 and CDR2 (germline): MDHEN, SYDVKM. TCRdb keeps only in-frame clones here, not all; method: immunoSEQ multiplex PCR. The table records roughly 100,000 clones, 85% to 95% of them present only once. The sequence came from an adult with an advanced solid tumor such as melanoma, head and neck, liver or kidney cancer. The sequenced sample was CD4+ or CD8+ T cells sorted from blood, obtained in a trial of the OX40 agonist ivuxolimab. V usage is TRBV28 and J usage is TRBJ1-2; tentative D call: TRBD1 (5 bases). CDR3: CASSFGGAYGYTF. The CDR3 nucleotides are TGTGCCAGCAGTTTCGGGGGAGCCTATGGCTACACCTTC.